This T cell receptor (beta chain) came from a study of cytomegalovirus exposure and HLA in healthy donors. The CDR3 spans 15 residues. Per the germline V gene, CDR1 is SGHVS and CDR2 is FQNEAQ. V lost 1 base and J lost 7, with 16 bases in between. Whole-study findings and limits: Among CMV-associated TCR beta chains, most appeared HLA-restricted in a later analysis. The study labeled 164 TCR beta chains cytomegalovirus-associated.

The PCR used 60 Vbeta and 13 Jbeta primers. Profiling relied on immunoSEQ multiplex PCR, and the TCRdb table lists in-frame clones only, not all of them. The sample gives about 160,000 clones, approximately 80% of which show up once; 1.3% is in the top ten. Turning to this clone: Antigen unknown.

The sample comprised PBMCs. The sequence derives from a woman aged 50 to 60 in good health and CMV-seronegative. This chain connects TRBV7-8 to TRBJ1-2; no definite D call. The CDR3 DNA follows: TGTGCCAGCAGCTTAGGAGTCTCGGGTTTCGGTGGCTACACCTTC. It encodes CASSLGVSGFGGYTF.